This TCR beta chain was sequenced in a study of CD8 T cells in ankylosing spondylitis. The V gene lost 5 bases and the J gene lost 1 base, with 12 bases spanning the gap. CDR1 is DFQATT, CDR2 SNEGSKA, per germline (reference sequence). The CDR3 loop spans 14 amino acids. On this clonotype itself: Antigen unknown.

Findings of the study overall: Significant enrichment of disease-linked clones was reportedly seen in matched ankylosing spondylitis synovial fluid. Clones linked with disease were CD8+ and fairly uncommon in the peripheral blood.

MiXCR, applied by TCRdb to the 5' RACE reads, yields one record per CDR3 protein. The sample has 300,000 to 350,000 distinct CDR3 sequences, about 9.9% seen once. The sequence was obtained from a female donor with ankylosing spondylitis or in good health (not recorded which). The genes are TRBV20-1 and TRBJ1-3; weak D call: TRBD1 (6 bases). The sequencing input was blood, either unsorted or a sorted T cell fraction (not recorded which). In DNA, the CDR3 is TGCAGTGCTGAAATACAGGGTTCTGGAAACACCATATATTTT. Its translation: CSAEIQGSGNTIYF.